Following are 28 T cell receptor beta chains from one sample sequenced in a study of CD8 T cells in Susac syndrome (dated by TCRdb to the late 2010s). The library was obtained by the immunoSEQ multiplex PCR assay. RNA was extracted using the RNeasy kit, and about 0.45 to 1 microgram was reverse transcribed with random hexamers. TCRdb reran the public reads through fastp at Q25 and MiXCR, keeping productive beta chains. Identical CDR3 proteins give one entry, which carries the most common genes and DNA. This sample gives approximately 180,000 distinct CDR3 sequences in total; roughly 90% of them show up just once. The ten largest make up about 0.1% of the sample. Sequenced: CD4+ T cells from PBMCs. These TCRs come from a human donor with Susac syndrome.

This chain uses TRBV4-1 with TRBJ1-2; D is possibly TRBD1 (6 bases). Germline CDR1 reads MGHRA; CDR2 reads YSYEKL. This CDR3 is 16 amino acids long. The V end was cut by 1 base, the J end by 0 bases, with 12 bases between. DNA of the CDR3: TGCGCCAGCAGCCAAGCTCCGGGACAAGCTAACTATGGCTACACCTTC. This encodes CASSQAPGQANYGYTF.

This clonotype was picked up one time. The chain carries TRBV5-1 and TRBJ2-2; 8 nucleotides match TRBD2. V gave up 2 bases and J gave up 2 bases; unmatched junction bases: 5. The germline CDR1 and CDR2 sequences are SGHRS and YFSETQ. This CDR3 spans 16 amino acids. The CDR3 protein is CASSFLAGTNTGELFF. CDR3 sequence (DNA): TGCGCCAGCAGCTTCTTAGCGGGGACTAACACCGGGGAGCTGTTTTTT. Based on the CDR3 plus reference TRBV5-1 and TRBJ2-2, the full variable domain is KAGVTQTPRYLIKTRGQQVTLSCSPISGHRSVSWYQQTPGQGLQFLFEYFSETQRNKGNFPGRFSGRQFSNSRSEMNVSTLELGDSALYLCASSFLAGTNTGELFFGEGSRLTVL.

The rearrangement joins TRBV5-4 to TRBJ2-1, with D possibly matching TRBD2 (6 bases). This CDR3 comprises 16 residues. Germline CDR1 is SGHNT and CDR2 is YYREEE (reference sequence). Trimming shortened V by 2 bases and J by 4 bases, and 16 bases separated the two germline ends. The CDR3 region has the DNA TGTGCCAGCAGCTTCGGGATAGCGGAGGCATACAATGAGCAGTTCTTC. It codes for CASSFGIAEAYNEQFF.

The CDR3 bases are TGTGCCAGCAGCTTAGAGCCCGCCGGGGAGCTGTTTTTT. Amino acids: CASSLEPAGELFF. This chain links TRBV7-2 with TRBJ2-2, with unresolved D. There are 13 residues in the CDR3. Trimming cost V 1 base and J 6 bases, with 6 bases left between them. The V gene's germline CDR1 is SGHTA and CDR2 FQGNSA.

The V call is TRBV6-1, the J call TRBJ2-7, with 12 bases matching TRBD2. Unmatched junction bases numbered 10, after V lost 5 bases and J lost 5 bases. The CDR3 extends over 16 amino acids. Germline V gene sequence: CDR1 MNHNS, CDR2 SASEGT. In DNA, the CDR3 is TGTGCCAGCAGTCTTAGAGGACTAGCGGGAAGGAACGAGCAGTACTTC. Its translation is CASSLRGLAGRNEQYF.

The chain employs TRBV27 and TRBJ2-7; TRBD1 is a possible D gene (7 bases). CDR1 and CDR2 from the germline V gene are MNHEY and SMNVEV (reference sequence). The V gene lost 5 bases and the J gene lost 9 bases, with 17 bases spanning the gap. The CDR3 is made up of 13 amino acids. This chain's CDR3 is CASSPSGGTVQYF. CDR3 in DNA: TGTGCCAGCAGTCCGTCGGGCGGGACAGTGCAGTACTTC.

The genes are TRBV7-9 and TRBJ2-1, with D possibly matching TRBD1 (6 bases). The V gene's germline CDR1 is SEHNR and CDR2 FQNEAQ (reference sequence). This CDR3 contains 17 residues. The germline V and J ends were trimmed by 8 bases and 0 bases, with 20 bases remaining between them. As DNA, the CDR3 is TGTGCCAGCGCCACCGTGGGGGCGTCGAGCTCCTACAATGAGCAGTTCTTC. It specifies CASATVGASSSYNEQFF.

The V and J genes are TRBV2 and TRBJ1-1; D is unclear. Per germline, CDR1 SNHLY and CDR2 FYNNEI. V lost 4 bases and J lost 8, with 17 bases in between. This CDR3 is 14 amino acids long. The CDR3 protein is CASSAAPGSTEAFF. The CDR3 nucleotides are TGTGCCAGCAGTGCTGCCCCGGGAAGTACCGAAGCTTTCTTT.

The CDR3 sequence: CSARDKGEGQPQHF. CDR3 bases: TGCAGTGCTAGAGATAAGGGGGAAGGTCAGCCCCAGCATTTT. The chain couples TRBV20-1 to TRBJ1-5, with D possibly being TRBD1 (6 bases). The CDR3 totals 14 residues. Trimming cost V 0 bases and J 6 bases, with 12 bases left between them. Germline assignment: CDR1 DFQATT and CDR2 SNEGSKA (reference sequence).

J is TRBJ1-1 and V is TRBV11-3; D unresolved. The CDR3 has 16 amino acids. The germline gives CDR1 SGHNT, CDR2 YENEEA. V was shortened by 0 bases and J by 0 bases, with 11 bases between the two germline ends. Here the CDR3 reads CASSLDRSELNTEAFF. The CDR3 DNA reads TGTGCCAGCAGCTTAGATAGATCAGAACTGAACACTGAAGCTTTCTTT.

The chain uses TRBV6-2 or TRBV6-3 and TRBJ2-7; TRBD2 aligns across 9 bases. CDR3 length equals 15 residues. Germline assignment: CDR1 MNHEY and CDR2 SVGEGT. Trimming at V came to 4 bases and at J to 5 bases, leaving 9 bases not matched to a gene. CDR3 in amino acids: CASSSSRRGGDEQYF. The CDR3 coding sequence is TGTGCCAGCAGTTCCTCTCGGCGGGGGGGCGACGAGCAGTACTTC.

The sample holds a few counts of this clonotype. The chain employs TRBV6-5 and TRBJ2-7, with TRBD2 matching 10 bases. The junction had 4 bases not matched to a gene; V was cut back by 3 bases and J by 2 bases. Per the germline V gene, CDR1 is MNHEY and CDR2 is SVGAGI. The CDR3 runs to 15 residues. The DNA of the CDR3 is TGTGCCAGCAGTTATCTAGCGGGGGCTACCTACGAGCAGTACTTC. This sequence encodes CASSYLAGATYEQYF.

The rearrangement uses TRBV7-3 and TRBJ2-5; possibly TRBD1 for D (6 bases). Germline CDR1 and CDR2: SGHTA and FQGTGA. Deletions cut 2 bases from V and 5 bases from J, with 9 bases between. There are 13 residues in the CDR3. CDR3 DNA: TGTGCCAGCAGCTTATGGGACATGGAGACCCAGTACTTC. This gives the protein CASSLWDMETQYF.

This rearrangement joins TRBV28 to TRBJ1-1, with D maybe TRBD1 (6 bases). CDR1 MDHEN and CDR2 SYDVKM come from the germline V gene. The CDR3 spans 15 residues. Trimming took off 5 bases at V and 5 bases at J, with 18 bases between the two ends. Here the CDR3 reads CASSVDYRVHTEAFF. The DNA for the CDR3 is TGTGCCAGCAGTGTTGACTACAGGGTACATACTGAAGCTTTCTTT.

In DNA form, the CDR3 reads TGTGCCAGCAGTCCGACAGGGGGCGCCTACAATGAGCAGTTCTTC. This translates into CASSPTGGAYNEQFF. The rearrangement links TRBV12-3 or TRBV12-4 to TRBJ2-1; 10 nucleotides line up with TRBD1. The J segment lost 2 bases and the V segment lost 5 bases, leaving 3 bases of the junction unmatched. CDR3 length: 15 amino acids.

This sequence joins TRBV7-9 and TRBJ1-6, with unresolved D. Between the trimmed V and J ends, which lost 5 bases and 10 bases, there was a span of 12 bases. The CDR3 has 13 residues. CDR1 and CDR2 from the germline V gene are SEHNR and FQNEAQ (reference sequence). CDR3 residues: CASSMAVESPLHF. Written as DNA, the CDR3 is TGTGCCAGCAGCATGGCGGTGGAGTCACCCCTCCACTTT.

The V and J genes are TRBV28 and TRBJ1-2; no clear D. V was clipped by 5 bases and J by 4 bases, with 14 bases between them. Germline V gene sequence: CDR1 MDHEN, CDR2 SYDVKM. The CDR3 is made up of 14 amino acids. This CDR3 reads CASSPSHIAYGYTF. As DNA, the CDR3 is TGTGCCAGCAGTCCGTCACATATCGCCTATGGCTACACCTTC.

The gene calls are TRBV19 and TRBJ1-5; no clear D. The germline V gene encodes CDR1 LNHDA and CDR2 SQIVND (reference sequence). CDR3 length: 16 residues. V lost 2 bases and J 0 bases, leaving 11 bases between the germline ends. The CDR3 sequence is CASSIRGTVSNQPQHF. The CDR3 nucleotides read TGTGCCAGTAGTATAAGAGGTACGGTTAGCAATCAGCCCCAGCATTTT. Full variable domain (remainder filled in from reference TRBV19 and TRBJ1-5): DGGITQSPKYLFRKEGQNVTLSCEQNLNHDAMYWYRQDPGQGLRLIYYSQIVNDFQKGDIAEGYSVSREKKESFPLTVTSAQKNPTAFYLCASSIRGTVSNQPQHFGDGTRLSIL.

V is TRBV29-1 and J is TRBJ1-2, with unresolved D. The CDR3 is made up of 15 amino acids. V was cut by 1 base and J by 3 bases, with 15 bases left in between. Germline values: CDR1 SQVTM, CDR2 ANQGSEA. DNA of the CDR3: TGCAGCGTTGAAGTACGGGAGAAGGTGGACTATGGCTACACCTTC. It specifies CSVEVREKVDYGYTF.

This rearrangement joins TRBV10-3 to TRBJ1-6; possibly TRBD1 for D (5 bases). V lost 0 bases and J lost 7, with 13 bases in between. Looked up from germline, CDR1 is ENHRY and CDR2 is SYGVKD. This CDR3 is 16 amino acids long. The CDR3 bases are TGTGCCATCAGTGAGTCCGCCGGGGGGGAGAATTCACCCCTCCACTTT. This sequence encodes CAISESAGGENSPLHF.

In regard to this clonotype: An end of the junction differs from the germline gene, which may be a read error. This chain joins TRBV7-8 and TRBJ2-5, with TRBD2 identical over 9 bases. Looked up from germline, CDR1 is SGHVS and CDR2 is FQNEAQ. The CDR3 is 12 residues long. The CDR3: CASSFGASGTHF. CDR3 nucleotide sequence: TGTGCCAGCAGCTTTGGGGCTAGCGGGACCCACTTC.

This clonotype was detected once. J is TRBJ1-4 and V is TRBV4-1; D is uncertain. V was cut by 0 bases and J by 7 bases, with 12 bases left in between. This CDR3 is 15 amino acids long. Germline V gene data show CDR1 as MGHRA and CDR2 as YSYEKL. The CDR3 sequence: CASSQDSVTGEKLFF. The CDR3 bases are TGCGCCAGCAGCCAAGATTCGGTCACGGGTGAAAAACTGTTTTTT.

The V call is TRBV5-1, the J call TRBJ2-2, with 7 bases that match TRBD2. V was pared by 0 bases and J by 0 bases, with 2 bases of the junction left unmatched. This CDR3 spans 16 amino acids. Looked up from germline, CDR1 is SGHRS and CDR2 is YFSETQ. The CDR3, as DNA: TGCGCCAGCAGCTTGGAGCGGGGAACGAACACCGGGGAGCTGTTTTTT. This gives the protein CASSLERGTNTGELFF.

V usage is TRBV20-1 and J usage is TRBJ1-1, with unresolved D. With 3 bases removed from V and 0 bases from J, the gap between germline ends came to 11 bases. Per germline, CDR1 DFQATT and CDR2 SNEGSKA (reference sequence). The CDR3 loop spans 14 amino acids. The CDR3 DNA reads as TGCAGTGCTAGTCTCGCGGCCGTGAACACTGAAGCTTTCTTT. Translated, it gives CSASLAAVNTEAFF.

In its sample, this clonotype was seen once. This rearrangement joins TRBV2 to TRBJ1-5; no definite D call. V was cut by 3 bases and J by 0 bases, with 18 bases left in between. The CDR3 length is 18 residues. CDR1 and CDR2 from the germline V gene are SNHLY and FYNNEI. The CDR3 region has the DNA TGTGCCAGCAGTGATCCCAGCCAACTTAATCTTAGCAATCAGCCCCAGCATTTT. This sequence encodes CASSDPSQLNLSNQPQHF.

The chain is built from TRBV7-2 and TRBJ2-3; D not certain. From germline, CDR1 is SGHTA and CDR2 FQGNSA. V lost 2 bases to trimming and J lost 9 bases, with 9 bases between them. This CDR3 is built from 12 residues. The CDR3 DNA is TGTGCCAGCAGCTTATCAGAAGTGACGCAGTATTTT. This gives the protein CASSLSEVTQYF.

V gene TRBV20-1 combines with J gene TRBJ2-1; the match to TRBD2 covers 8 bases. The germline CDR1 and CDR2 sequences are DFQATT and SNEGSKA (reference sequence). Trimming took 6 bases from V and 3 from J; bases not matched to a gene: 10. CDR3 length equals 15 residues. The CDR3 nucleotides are TGCAGTGCCCGATTAGCGGGGACGTACTACAATGAGCAGTTCTTC. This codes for CSARLAGTYYNEQFF.

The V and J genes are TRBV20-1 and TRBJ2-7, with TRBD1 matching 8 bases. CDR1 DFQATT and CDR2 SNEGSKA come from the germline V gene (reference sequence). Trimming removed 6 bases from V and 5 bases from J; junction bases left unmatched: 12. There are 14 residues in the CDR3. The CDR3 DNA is TGCAGTGCAAAGGTGGGGACAGGAGGCCACGAGCAGTACTTC. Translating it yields CSAKVGTGGHEQYF.